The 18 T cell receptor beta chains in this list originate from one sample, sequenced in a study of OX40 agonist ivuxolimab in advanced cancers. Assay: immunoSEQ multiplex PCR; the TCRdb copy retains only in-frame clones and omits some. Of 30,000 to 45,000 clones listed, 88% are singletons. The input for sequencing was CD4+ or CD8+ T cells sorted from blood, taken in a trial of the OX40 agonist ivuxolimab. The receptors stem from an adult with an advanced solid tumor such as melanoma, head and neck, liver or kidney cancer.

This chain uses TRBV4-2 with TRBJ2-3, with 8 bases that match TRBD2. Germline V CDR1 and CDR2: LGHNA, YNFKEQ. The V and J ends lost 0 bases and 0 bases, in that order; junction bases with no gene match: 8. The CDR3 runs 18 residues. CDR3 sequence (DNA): TGTGCCAGCAGCCAAGATCCAGCGGGAGAGAGTAGCACAGATACGCAGTATTTT. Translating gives CASSQDPAGESSTDTQYF.

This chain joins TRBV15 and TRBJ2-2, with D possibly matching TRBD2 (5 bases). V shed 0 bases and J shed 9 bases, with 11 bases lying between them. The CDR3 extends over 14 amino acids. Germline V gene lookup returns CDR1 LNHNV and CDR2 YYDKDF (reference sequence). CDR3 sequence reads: CATSRDPRGWELFF. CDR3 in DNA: TGTGCCACCAGCAGAGATCCTAGAGGGTGGGAGCTGTTTTTT. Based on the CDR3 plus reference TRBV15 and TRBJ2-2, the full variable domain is DAMVIQNPRYQVTQFGKPVTLSCSQTLNHNVMYWYQQKSSQAPKLLFHYYDKDFNNEADTPDNFQSRRPNTSFCFLDIRSPGLGDTAMYLCATSRDPRGWELFFGEGSRLTVL.

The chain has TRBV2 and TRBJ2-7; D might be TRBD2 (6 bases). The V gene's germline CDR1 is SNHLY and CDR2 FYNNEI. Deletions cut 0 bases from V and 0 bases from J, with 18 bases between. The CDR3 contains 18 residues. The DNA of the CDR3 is TGTGCCAGCAGTGAAGCGCCGGCGTGGGTAGCGGTCTCCTACGAGCAGTACTTC. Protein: CASSEAPAWVAVSYEQYF.

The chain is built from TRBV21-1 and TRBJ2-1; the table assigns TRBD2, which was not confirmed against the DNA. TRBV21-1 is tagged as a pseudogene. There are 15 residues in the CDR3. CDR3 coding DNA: TGTGCCAGCAGCAAAACGACTAGCGGGAGCAATGAGCAGTTCTTC. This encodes CASSKTTSGSNEQFF.

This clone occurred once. The CDR3 sequence: CASRTSVSYNEQFF. CDR3 nucleotides: TGTGCCAGCAGGACTAGCGTCTCCTACAATGAGCAGTTCTTC. The V gene is TRBV6-5, the J gene TRBJ2-1; 8 nucleotides agree with TRBD2. This CDR3 is 14 amino acids long. In germline, CDR1 is MNHEY, CDR2 SVGAGI. J gave up 0 bases and V 6 bases, and 1 base lay outside the gene matches.

The CDR3, as DNA: TGTGCCAGCAGCCAAGATATGGTACTACCAAACAATGAGCAGTTCTTC. Its protein product is CASSQDMVLPNNEQFF. The chain joins TRBV4-2 to TRBJ2-1; no definite D call. Germline V CDR1 and CDR2: LGHNA, YNFKEQ. Trimming cost V 0 bases and J 5 bases, with 14 bases left between them. CDR3 size: 16 residues.

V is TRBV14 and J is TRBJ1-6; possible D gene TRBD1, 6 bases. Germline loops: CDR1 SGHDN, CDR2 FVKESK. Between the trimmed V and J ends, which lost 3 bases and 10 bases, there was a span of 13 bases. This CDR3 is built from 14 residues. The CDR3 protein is CASSHGTGPSPLHF. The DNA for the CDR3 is TGTGCCAGCAGCCACGGTACAGGGCCCTCACCCCTCCACTTT.

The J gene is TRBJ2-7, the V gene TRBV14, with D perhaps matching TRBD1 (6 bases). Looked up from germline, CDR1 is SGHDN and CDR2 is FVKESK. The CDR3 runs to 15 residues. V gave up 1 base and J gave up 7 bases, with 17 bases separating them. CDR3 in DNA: TGTGCCAGCAGCCAAGTATCCGGGACACGACAGGAGCAGTACTTC. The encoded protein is CASSQVSGTRQEQYF.

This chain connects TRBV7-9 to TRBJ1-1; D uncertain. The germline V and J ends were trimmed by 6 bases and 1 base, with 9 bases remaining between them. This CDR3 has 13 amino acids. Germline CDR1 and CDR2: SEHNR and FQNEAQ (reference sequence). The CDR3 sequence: CASRQEANTEAFF. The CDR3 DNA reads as TGTGCCAGCAGGCAGGAAGCGAACACTGAAGCTTTCTTT.

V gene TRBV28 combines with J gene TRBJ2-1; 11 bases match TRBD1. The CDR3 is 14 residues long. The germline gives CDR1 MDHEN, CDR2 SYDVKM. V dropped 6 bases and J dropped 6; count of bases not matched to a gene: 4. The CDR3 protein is CASRKGQGGNEQFF. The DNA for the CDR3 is TGTGCCAGCAGAAAGGGACAGGGGGGCAATGAGCAGTTCTTC.

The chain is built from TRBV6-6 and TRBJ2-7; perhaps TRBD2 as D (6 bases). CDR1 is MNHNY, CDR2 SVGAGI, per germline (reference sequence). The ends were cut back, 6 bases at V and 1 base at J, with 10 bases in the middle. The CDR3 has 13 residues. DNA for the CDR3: TGTGCCAGCAGACTACGGGAGTCCTACGAGCAGTACTTC. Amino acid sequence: CASRLRESYEQYF.

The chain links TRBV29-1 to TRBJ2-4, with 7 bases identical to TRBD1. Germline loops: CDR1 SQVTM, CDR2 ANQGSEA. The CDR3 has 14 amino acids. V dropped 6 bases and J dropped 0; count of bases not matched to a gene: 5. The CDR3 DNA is TGCAGCGTAACGGACAGGTTAGCCAAAAACATTCAGTACTTC. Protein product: CSVTDRLAKNIQYF.

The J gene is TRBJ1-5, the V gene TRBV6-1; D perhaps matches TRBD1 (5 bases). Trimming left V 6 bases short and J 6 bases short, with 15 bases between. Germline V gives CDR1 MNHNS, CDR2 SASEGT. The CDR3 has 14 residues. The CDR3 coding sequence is TGTGCCAGCAGAGGGGACTTTCGGGGTCAGCCCCAGCATTTT. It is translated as CASRGDFRGQPQHF.

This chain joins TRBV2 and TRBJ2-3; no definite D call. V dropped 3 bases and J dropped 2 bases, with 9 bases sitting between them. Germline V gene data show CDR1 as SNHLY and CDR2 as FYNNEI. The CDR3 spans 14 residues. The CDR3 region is CASSDRTATDTQYF. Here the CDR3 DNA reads TGTGCCAGCAGTGATAGAACAGCCACAGATACGCAGTATTTT.

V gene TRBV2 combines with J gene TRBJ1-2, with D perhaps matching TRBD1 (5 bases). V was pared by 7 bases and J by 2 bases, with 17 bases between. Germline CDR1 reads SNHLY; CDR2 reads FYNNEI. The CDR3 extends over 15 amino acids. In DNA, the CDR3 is TGTGCCAGCAAATATGGTAGGCAGGGCAACTATGGCTACACCTTC. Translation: CASKYGRQGNYGYTF.

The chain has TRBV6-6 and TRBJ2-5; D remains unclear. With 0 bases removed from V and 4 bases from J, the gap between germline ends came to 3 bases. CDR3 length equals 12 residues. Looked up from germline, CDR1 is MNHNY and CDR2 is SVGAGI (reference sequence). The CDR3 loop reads CASSYSRETQYF. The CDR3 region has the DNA TGTGCCAGCAGTTACTCGAGAGAGACCCAGTACTTC.

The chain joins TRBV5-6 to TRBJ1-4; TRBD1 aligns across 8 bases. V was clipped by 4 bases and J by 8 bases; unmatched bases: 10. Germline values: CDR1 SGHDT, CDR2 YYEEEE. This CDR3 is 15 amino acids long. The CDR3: CASSPGTGLGEKLFF. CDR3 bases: TGTGCCAGCAGCCCGGGGACAGGCTTGGGCGAAAAACTGTTTTTT. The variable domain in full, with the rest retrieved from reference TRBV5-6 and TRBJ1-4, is DAGVTQSPTHLIKTRGQQVTLRCSPKSGHDTVSWYQQALGQGPQFIFQYYEEEERQRGNFPDRFSGHQFPNYSSELNVNALLLGDSALYLCASSPGTGLGEKLFFGSGTQLSVL.

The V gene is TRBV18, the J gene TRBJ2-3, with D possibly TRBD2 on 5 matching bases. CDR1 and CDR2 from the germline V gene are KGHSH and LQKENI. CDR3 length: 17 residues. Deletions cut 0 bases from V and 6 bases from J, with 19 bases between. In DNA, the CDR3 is TGTGCCAGCTCACCACCGTCCGGGAACCCTTTTTCGGATACGCAGTATTTT. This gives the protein CASSPPSGNPFSDTQYF.